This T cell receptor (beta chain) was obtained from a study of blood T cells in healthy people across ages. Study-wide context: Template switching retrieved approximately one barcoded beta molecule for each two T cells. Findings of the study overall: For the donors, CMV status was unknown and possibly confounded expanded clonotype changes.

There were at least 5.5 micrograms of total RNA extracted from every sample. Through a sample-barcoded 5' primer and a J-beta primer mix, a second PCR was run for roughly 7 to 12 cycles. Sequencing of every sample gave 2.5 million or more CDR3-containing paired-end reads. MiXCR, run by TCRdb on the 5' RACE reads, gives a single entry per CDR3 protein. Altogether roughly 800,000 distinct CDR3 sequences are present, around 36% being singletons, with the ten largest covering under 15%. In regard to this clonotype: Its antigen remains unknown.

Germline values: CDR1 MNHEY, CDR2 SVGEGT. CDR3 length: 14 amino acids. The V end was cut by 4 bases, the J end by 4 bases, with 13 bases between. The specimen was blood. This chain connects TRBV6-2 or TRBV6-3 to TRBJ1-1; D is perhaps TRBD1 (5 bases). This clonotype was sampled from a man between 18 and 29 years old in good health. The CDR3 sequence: CASSWDLGGTEAFF. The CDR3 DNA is TGTGCCAGCAGTTGGGATTTGGGGGGCACTGAAGCTTTCTTT.